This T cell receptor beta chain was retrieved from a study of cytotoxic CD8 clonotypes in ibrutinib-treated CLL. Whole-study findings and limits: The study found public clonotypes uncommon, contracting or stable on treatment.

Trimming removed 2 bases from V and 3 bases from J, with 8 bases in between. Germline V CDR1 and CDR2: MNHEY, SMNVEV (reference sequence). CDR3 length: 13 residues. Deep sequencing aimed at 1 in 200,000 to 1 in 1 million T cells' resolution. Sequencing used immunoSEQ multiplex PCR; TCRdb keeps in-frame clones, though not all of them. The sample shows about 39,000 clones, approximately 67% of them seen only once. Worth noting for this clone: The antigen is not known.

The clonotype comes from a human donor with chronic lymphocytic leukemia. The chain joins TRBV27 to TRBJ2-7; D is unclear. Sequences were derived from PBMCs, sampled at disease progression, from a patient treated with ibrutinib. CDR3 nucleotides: TGTGCCAGCAGTTTAAATAACCTCTACGAGCAGTACTTC. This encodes CASSLNNLYEQYF.